This T cell receptor beta chain was obtained from a study of blood T cells in healthy people across ages. A second roughly 7 to 11 cycle PCR used barcoded and J-beta primers. Using its own MiXCR run on the 5' RACE reads, TCRdb lists one record per CDR3 protein. The sample consists of 650,000 to 900,000 distinct CDR3 sequences, around 68% of them appearing once. Sequencing was carried out using blood. The sequence was obtained from a man aged 25-40 years in good health.

The CDR3 protein is CSVKRLAGTDTQYF. In DNA, the CDR3 is TGCAGCGTTAAAAGACTAGCGGGCACAGATACGCAGTATTTT. The chain combines TRBV29-1 with TRBJ2-3, with TRBD2 identical over 9 bases. V shed 5 bases, J shed 1 base, and the junction held 4 bases outside the gene matches. The germline V gene has CDR1 SQVTM and CDR2 ANQGSEA. This CDR3 spans 14 amino acids.